The rows below give T cell receptor beta chains drawn from one sample of a study of molecular identifiers for immune sequencing clone quantification. Each CDR3 protein is one row after TCRdb ran MiXCR on the PCR reads. Counted here are more than 550,000 distinct CDR3 sequences, 25% occurring once; the ten biggest clones make up 0.7% to 0.95%. Input material: naive CD8+ T cells from blood, with Jurkat cell RNA spiked in. These receptors came from a human donor in good health. Some libraries in this study had Jurkat cell RNA spiked in. The CDR3 runs from the conserved cysteine through the conserved F or W. A D gene is named only where the DNA matches it firmly. Size is stated for part of the rows, as once, few or many counts, or as a class when the clone is expanded.

clone size	D gene	V gene	J gene	CDR3 protein	CDR3 DNA
few	-	TRBV29-1	TRBJ2-5	CSVEDGQLEETQYF	TGCAGCGTTGAGGATGGACAGCTGGAGGAGACCCAGTACTTC
-	-	TRBV9	TRBJ1-1	CASSAGVWGAGTEAFF	TGTGCCAGCAGCGCCGGAGTGTGGGGGGCCGGCACTGAAGCTTTCTTT
-	-	TRBV9	TRBJ2-2	CASSTFRASGGELFF	TGTGCCAGCAGCACCTTCAGGGCGAGTGGCGGGGAGCTGTTTTTT
many	TRBD2	TRBV4-3	TRBJ2-1	CASSQDLLAGDEQFF	TGCGCCAGCAGCCAAGATCTGCTAGCGGGAGATGAGCAGTTCTTC
few	TRBD2	TRBV28	TRBJ2-1	CASSFRTSGNEQFF	TGTGCCAGCAGTTTTCGGACTAGCGGGAACGAGCAGTTCTTC
few	TRBD1	TRBV28	TRBJ1-2	CASSLTGGTYYGYTF	TGTGCCAGCAGTTTAACAGGGGGTACCTACTATGGCTACACCTTC
-	-	TRBV5-6	TRBJ1-1	CASSLVTAAPGLTEAFF	TGTGCCAGCAGCTTAGTGACGGCTGCGCCAGGACTCACTGAAGCTTTCTTT
few	TRBD2	TRBV6-2/TRBV6-3	TRBJ2-5	CASSYPELAGQNQETQYF	TGTGCCAGCAGTTACCCGGAACTAGCGGGGCAAAACCAAGAGACCCAGTACTTC
-	-	TRBV6-1	TRBJ1-5	CASMTDGHGNQPQHF	TGTGCCAGCATGACGGACGGACACGGCAATCAGCCCCAGCATTTT
-	TRBD2	TRBV24-1	TRBJ2-5	CATSDRAGTLMETQYF	TGTGCCACCAGTGATCGAGCGGGAACACTCATGGAGACCCAGTACTTC
-	-	TRBV10-3	TRBJ2-7	CAISKELISYSYEQYF	TGTGCCATCAGTAAAGAGCTTATATCTTACTCCTACGAGCAGTACTTC
many	-	TRBV20-1	TRBJ2-3	CSAKLSNTDTQYF	TGCAGTGCTAAGCTCAGCAACACAGATACGCAGTATTTT
-	TRBD1	TRBV19	TRBJ2-7	CVSSIGLRDRTYEQYF	TGTGTCAGTAGTATAGGACTCCGGGACAGGACCTACGAGCAGTACTTC
-	-	TRBV5-1	TRBJ1-4	CASGLVRNEKLFF	TGCGCCAGCGGCTTGGTCCGCAATGAAAAACTGTTTTTT
many	TRBD1	TRBV5-6	TRBJ2-2	CASSFGTGGSGELFF	TGTGCCAGCAGCTTCGGGACAGGGGGGTCCGGGGAGCTGTTTTTT
-	-	TRBV6-5	TRBJ1-1	CASSYSTRDTMNTEAFF	TGTGCCAGCAGTTACTCGACTCGGGACACGATGAACACTGAAGCTTTCTTT
many	-	TRBV4-3	TRBJ1-1	CASSQEGAGGTEAFF	TGCGCCAGCAGCCAAGAAGGCGCGGGGGGAACTGAAGCTTTCTTT